This T cell receptor beta chain stems from a study of shared clonotypes between healthy human individuals. Findings of the study overall: Among non-shared clonotypes, generation probabilities were lower than among those shared by all four donors. What rarefaction showed was incomplete sorted-subset sequencing despite large depth. Measured sharing among donors was expected to vary with sequencing depth.

Donors were healthy HIV-negative adults without recent acute infections or vaccinations. Libraries were prepared by immunoSEQ multiplex PCR; TCRdb keeps only in-frame clonotypes and omits some of them. The sample consists of approximately 640,000 clones, approximately 79% of them appearing once. A note on this clone: The antigen is not known.

The CDR3 runs to 14 residues. Between the trimmed V and J ends, which lost 5 bases and 4 bases, there was a span of 14 bases. Germline loops: CDR1 SGHTA, CDR2 FQGNSA. Sequences were obtained from memory CD4+ T cells sorted from blood. Subset noted: CD45RA-negative fraction. This clonotype was obtained from a woman aged 30 to 39 in good health. J is TRBJ1-1 and V is TRBV7-2; D is unclear. CDR3 in DNA: TGTGCCAGCAGCCGACGGGCCCGTCCCACTGAAGCTTTCTTT. Translation gives CASSRRARPTEAFF.